This T cell receptor (beta chain) is from a study of blood T cells in healthy people across ages. Study outcomes and limitations: Roughly linearly, TCR beta diversity per million T cells fell as age increased. Long-lived donors had more naive CD4+ cells and higher diversity than aged donors.

Combining a sample-barcoded 5' primer with a J-beta primer mix, a second PCR ran for roughly 6 to 11 cycles. Researchers report that a template-switch adaptor with 12 random nucleotides tagged each cDNA molecule. TCRdb independently ran MiXCR on the 5' RACE reads; one entry per CDR3 protein. This table holds around 940,000 distinct CDR3 sequences, roughly 50% found once. There were healthy Caucasian individuals from Russia, aged roughly 6 to 90, serving as donors. Of note for this clonotype: What it recognizes is unknown.

The CDR3 is made up of 14 amino acids. In germline, CDR1 is SGHTA, CDR2 FQGNSA. Trimming pared 11 bases from V and 3 bases from J, leaving 20 bases between. The specimen was blood. The TCR comes from a woman aged 55-69 years in good health. This chain uses TRBV7-2 with TRBJ2-7; D perhaps matches TRBD2 (6 bases). Here the CDR3 reads CAGSRGVSGYEQYF. The CDR3, as DNA: TGTGCCGGAAGCCGCGGGGTTTCTGGCTACGAGCAGTACTTC.